One sample yielded the 12 T cell receptor beta chains listed below, sequenced in a study of cytomegalovirus exposure and HLA in healthy donors. Clones were sequenced by immunoSEQ multiplex PCR, and TCRdb holds only the in-frame ones, with some missing. The table lists about 130,000 clones, roughly 89% of them singletons. The sample comprised PBMCs. These receptors were obtained from a woman under 30 in good health and CMV-seropositive.

The sample holds one count of this clone. The gene calls are TRBV4-2 and TRBJ2-3; maybe TRBD1 (6 bases). The CDR3 runs 17 residues. From germline, CDR1 is LGHNA and CDR2 YNFKEQ. V was shortened by 0 bases and J by 3 bases, with 16 bases between the two germline ends. CDR3 nucleotide sequence: TGTGCCAGCAGCCAAGATCGGTCCAGGGGCTCGACAGATACGCAGTATTTT. Translated, it gives CASSQDRSRGSTDTQYF.

The V call is TRBV30, the J call TRBJ1-5; D remains ambiguous. The CDR3 extends over 14 amino acids. The V gene's germline CDR1 is GTSNPN and CDR2 SVGIG (reference sequence). Trimming cost V 5 bases and J 1 base, with 12 bases left between them. The CDR3 sequence is CAWERTGSNQPQHF. The CDR3 DNA follows: TGTGCCTGGGAACGGACGGGGAGCAATCAGCCCCAGCATTTT.

The chain has TRBV9 and TRBJ2-3; 8 bases agree with TRBD2. V trimming: 0 bases; J trimming: 6 bases; junction bases outside the gene matches: 6. CDR1 is SGDLS and CDR2 is YYNGEE in the germline V gene. The CDR3 length is 15 residues. CDR3 DNA sequence: TGTGCCAGCAGCGTAGGCGGGGGGCCCCCCGATACGCAGTATTTT. Protein: CASSVGGGPPDTQYF.

The chain combines TRBV12-5 with TRBJ1-1; TRBD1 aligns across 8 bases. V shed 11 bases, J shed 5 bases, and the junction held 13 bases outside the gene matches. Per germline, CDR1 LGHNT and CDR2 FRNRAP. The CDR3 runs 14 residues. The CDR3 region is CAGNLRGRGTEAFF. CDR3 DNA sequence: TGTGCTGGCAACCTCAGGGGGCGCGGGACTGAAGCTTTCTTT. Full variable domain (missing parts from reference TRBV12-5 and TRBJ1-1): DARVTQTPRHKVTEMGQEVTMRCQPILGHNTVFWYRQTMMQGLELLAYFRNRAPLDDSGMPKDRFSAEMPDATLATLKIQPSEPRDSAVYFCAGNLRGRGTEAFFGQGTRLTVV.

This chain connects TRBV6-1 to TRBJ1-1; D remains unclear. Germline CDR1 and CDR2: MNHNS and SASEGT. V was clipped by 10 bases and J by 0 bases, with 12 bases between them. The CDR3 loop spans 13 amino acids. The CDR3 region is CATKYRMNTEAFF. The DNA of the CDR3 is TGTGCCACTAAATACCGAATGAACACTGAAGCTTTCTTT.

The rearrangement uses TRBV9 and TRBJ1-4, with 8 bases fitting TRBD1. Per germline, CDR1 SGDLS and CDR2 YYNGEE. Losses at the gene ends were 0 bases for V and 8 bases for J; bases not matched to a gene: 3. The CDR3 totals 14 residues. CDR3 DNA sequence: TGTGCCAGCAGCGTAGAACAGGGGGACGAAAAACTGTTTTTT. It specifies CASSVEQGDEKLFF.

This clone ranks as medium-sized (0.01 to 0.1%). V usage is TRBV28 and J usage is TRBJ2-1; tentatively, D is TRBD2 (6 bases). Germline CDR1 is MDHEN and CDR2 is SYDVKM. CDR3 length equals 16 residues. With 5 bases removed from V and 3 bases from J, the gap between germline ends came to 17 bases. The CDR3 spells CASSLLRESLYNEQFF. Written as DNA, the CDR3 is TGTGCCAGCAGTCTGCTCCGGGAGTCCCTCTACAATGAGCAGTTCTTC. The whole variable domain, remainder taken from reference TRBV28 and TRBJ2-1, is DVKVTQSSRYLVKRTGEKVFLECVQDMDHENMFWYRQDPGLGLRLIYFSYDVKMKEKGDIPEGYSVSREKKERFSLILESASTNQTSMYLCASSLLRESLYNEQFFGPGTRLTVL.

V is TRBV15 and J is TRBJ2-7; D remains unclear. Germline assignment: CDR1 LNHNV and CDR2 YYDKDF (reference sequence). V was clipped by 0 bases and J by 3 bases, with 12 bases between them. The CDR3 is 15 amino acids. CDR3 coding DNA: TGTGCCACCAGCAGAGATCGCGGTTACGGCTACGAGCAGTACTTC. This sequence encodes CATSRDRGYGYEQYF. Filled out from reference TRBV15 and TRBJ2-7, the complete variable domain reads DAMVIQNPRYQVTQFGKPVTLSCSQTLNHNVMYWYQQKSSQAPKLLFHYYDKDFNNEADTPDNFQSRRPNTSFCFLDIRSPGLGDTAMYLCATSRDRGYGYEQYFGPGTRLTVT.

The chain has TRBV11-2 and TRBJ2-7; D ambiguous. Trimming took 0 bases from V and 5 from J, leaving 8 bases between them. Germline V gene lookup returns CDR1 SGHAT and CDR2 FQNNGV. This CDR3 has 13 amino acids. The CDR3 nucleotides are TGTGCCAGCAGCTTAGATCGGGTAAACGAGCAGTACTTC. Amino acid sequence: CASSLDRVNEQYF.

The J gene is TRBJ2-3, the V gene TRBV6-1; D is perhaps TRBD2 (6 bases). Trimming took 2 bases from V and 3 from J, leaving 18 bases between them. Germline loops: CDR1 MNHNS, CDR2 SASEGT. There are 17 residues in the CDR3. The CDR3 sequence is CASSETLGGGETDTQYF. The CDR3 nucleotides are TGTGCCAGCAGTGAAACGTTAGGAGGCGGGGAGACAGATACGCAGTATTTT.

This clone has more than one count but fewer than ten. The V call is TRBV2, the J call TRBJ1-3; the D gene is possibly TRBD1 (5 bases). Germline V gene lookup returns CDR1 SNHLY and CDR2 FYNNEI. The CDR3 sequence is 14 residues long. The germline V and J ends were trimmed by 7 bases and 3 bases, with 13 bases remaining between them. CDR3 amino acids: CASITGVDGNTIYF. The CDR3 DNA reads as TGTGCCAGCATCACAGGAGTAGATGGAAACACCATATATTTT. The variable domain in full, with the rest retrieved from reference TRBV2 and TRBJ1-3, is EPEVTQTPSHQVTQMGQEVILRCVPISNHLYFYWYRQILGQKVEFLVSFYNNEISEKSEIFDDQFSVERPDGSNFTLKIRSTKLEDSAMYFCASITGVDGNTIYFGEGSWLTVV.

This clone is a singleton in its sample. The chain carries TRBV30 and TRBJ2-7; TRBD2 matches 8 bases. The germline CDR1 and CDR2 sequences are GTSNPN and SVGIG (reference sequence). The junction had 13 bases not matched to a gene; V was cut back by 5 bases and J by 4 bases. The CDR3 is made up of 15 amino acids. The CDR3 DNA follows: TGTGCCTGGGAACCAGGACGTACGGGGGGGTACGAGCAGTACTTC. Translation: CAWEPGRTGGYEQYF.